These 8 T cell receptor beta chains share one sample of origin, sequenced in a study of blood T cell repertoires in COVID-19. The repertoire was sequenced with immunoSEQ multiplex PCR; TCRdb's copy has only in-frame clones and lacks some. The table records about 120,000 clones, over 65% of them present only once. Sequencing used peripheral blood. The source of these receptors is a man in his sixties with acute or convalescent COVID-19.

This clone was detected only a few times. In nucleotides, the CDR3 is TGTGCCAGCAGTACCAGCACTGAAGCTTTCTTT. It yields the protein CASSTSTEAFF. The chain has TRBV28 and TRBJ1-1; no definite D call. V gave up 5 bases and J gave up 4 bases, with 5 bases separating them. This CDR3 comprises 11 residues. The germline CDR1 and CDR2 sequences are MDHEN and SYDVKM.

This clone appeared once. V is TRBV9 and J is TRBJ1-2; weak D call: TRBD1 (6 bases). The CDR3 covers 14 residues. Germline V gene data show CDR1 as SGDLS and CDR2 as YYNGEE. V was pared by 7 bases and J by 1 base, with 14 bases between. Here the CDR3 DNA reads TGTGCCAGCGGCGAACAGGGAAATAACTATGGCTACACCTTC. It translates to CASGEQGNNYGYTF.

This clone was detected only once. This chain connects TRBV14 to TRBJ2-3, with D possibly being TRBD2 (6 bases). Trimming removed 2 bases at V and 2 bases at J, with 14 bases between. The germline gives CDR1 SGHDN, CDR2 FVKESK. The CDR3 runs to 16 residues. CDR3 nucleotides: TGTGCCAGCAGCCAACGCGGTAGCGGACCCACAGATACGCAGTATTTT. Encoded protein: CASSQRGSGPTDTQYF. The full variable domain, completed using reference TRBV14 and TRBJ2-3, is EAGVTQFPSHSVIEKGQTVTLRCDPISGHDNLYWYRRVMGKEIKFLLHFVKESKQDESGMPNNRFLAERTGGTYSTLKVQPAELEDSGVYFCASSQRGSGPTDTQYFGPGTRLTVL.

The chain recombines TRBV3-1 (or the pseudogene TRBV3-2) with TRBJ2-1, with D perhaps TRBD2 (6 bases). The CDR3 is 15 amino acids. CDR1 LGHDT and CDR2 YNNKEL come from the germline V gene (reference sequence). Trimming took off 4 bases at V and 15 bases at J, with 25 bases between the two ends. The DNA of the CDR3 is TGTGCCAGCAGCCCCTCATCGACCACTAGCCCCGTGCGGTTCTTC. Its translation is CASSPSSTTSPVRFF.

The chain is built from TRBV24-1 and TRBJ2-1; 9 bases line up with TRBD1. CDR1 is KGHDR, CDR2 SFDVKD, per germline. The CDR3 sequence is 16 residues long. The V and J ends lost 3 bases and 7 bases, in that order; junction bases with no gene match: 9. The DNA for the CDR3 is TGTGCCACCAGTGATCGTACAGGGGGCAGTTTGAATGAGCAGTTCTTC. Amino acid sequence: CATSDRTGGSLNEQFF.

The J gene is TRBJ2-7, the V gene TRBV5-1; no reliable D call. The V end lost 0 bases, the J end lost 5 bases, and 15 bases lay between the germline ends. Germline V gene lookup returns CDR1 SGHRS and CDR2 YFSETQ. The CDR3 is 15 residues long. The CDR3 is CASSLDGPHRNEQYF. In nucleotides, the CDR3 is TGCGCCAGCAGCTTGGATGGGCCCCATAGAAACGAGCAGTACTTC.

This clone was counted once. The chain combines TRBV11-1 with TRBJ2-1, with 12 bases identical to TRBD2. Germline assignment: CDR1 SGHAT and CDR2 FQDESV (reference sequence). CDR3 length: 16 amino acids. The V and J ends lost 5 bases and 4 bases, in that order; junction bases with no gene match: 6. The CDR3 region is CASSPTSGSGYNEQFF. The CDR3 bases are TGTGCCAGCAGCCCGACTAGCGGGAGTGGGTACAATGAGCAGTTCTTC.

The rearrangement links TRBV19 to TRBJ2-1; 14 bases agree with TRBD2. CDR1 is LNHDA and CDR2 is SQIVND in the germline V gene (reference sequence). The CDR3 sequence is 14 residues long. The junction had 1 base not matched to a gene; V was cut back by 5 bases and J by 7 bases. CDR3 residues: CASSGTSGSNEQFF. The CDR3 region has the DNA TGTGCCAGTAGTGGGACTAGCGGGAGTAATGAGCAGTTCTTC.